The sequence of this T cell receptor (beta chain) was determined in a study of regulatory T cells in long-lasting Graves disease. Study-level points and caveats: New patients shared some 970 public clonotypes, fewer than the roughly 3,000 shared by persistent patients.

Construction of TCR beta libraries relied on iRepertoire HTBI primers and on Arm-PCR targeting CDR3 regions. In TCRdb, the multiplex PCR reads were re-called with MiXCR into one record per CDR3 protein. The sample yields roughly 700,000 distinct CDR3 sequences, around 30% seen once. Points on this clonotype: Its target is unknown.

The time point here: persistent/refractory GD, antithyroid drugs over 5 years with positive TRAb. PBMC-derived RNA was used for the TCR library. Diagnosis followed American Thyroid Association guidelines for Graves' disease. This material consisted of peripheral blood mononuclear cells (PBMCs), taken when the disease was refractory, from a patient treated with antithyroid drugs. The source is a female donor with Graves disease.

CDR3 in DNA: TGCAGTGCTAGTCAGGACCCACTTAATCAGCCCCAGCATTTT. Protein sequence: CSASQDPLNQPQHF. The genes are TRBV20-1 and TRBJ1-5, with D unclear. Trimming took 3 bases from V and 4 from J, leaving 13 bases between them. The CDR3 sequence is 14 residues long. CDR1 is DFQATT, CDR2 SNEGSKA, per germline (reference sequence).